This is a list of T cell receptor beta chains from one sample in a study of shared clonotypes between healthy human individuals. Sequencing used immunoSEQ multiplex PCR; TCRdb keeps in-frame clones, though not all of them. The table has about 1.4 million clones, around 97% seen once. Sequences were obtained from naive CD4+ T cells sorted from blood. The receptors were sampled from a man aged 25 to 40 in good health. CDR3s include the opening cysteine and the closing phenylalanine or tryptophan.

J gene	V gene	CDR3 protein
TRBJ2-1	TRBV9	CASSQGPTGDEQFF
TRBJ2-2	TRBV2	CASSRSQPNTGELFF
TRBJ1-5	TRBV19	CASSIGGPINQPQHF
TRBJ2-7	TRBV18	CASSPRAYEQYF
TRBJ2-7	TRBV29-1	CSGRGCEQYF
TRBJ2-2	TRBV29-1	CSVGTGGVDTGELFF
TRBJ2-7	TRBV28	CASSQGSYEQYF
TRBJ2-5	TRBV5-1	CASSLSETQYF
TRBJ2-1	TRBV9	CASSVELAGFSSYNEQFF
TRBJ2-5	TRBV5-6	CASSLDTGTAQETQYF
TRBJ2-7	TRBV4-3	CASSQALAGDSYEQYF
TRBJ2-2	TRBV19	CASSGQGETGELFF
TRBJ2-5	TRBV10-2	CASRLAGVGKTQYF
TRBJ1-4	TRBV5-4	CASSLAGGTREKLFF
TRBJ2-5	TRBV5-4	CASRANSRGRARETQYF
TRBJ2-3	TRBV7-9	CASSLARTSLPTDTQYF
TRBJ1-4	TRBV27	CASSLAGPWGEKLFF
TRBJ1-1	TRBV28	CASSPTHAEAFF
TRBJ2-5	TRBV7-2	CASSSRIQSSSGSWETQYF
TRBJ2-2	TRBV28	CASSDSNTGELFF
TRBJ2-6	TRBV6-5	CASSYEGSGANVLTF
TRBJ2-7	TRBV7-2	CASGGSLEQYF
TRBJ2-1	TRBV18	CASSPLQSFPNEQFF
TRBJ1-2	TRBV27	CASSLRPRQGVIEGYTF
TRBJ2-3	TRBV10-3	CAISVVLTADTQYF
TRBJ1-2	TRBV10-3	CAISERTSWDINNYGYTF
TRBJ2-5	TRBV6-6	CASSSPTGLQETQYF
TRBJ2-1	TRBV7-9	CASSLGTGPYNEQFF
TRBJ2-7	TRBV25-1	CASSAPQGWEQYF
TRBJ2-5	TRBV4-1	CASSQEGLGNLQETQYF
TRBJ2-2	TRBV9	CASSVTSGEWSGELFF
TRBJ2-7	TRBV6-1	CASGRAYEQYF
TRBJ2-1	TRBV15	CATSRGGAGGHNEQFF
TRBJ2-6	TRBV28	CASSLGATGANVLTF
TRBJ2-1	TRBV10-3	CAISEQGQGAHNEQFF
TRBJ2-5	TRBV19	CASSNPLTSGRKTQYF
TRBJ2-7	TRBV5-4	CASSRLAGSYEQYF
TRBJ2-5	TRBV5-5	CASSQGPQETQYF
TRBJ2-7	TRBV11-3	CASSLGDRGRNEQYF
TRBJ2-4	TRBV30	CAWSVFGAPDKAKNIQYF
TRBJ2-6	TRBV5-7	CASSFHLPQNVLTF
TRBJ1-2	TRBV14	CASRTSRDITYGYTF
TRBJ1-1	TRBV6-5	CASSYSHEAFF
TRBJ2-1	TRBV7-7	CASSPGQGSYNEQFF
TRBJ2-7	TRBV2	CASLAGPSYEQYF
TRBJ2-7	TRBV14	CASSQNYEQYF
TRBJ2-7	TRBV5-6	CASKGSGLAGAVGYEQYF